This T cell receptor beta chain derives from a study of cytomegalovirus exposure and HLA in healthy donors. Study in general: A data release that came early held 75 million to 85 million unique TCRs from HLA-typed donors.

Donors sampled were nominally healthy, though unrecorded immune exposures were likely. PCR involved 60 Vbeta and 13 Jbeta primers. Data came from immunoSEQ multiplex PCR; TCRdb stores just in-frame clones and leaves some out. The sample includes a few hundred thousand clones, around 81% seen only once; the top ten take approximately 8.4%. Findings and limits, study-wide: Prior analysis indicated that the majority of TCR beta V segments exhibited productivity approximately 87% or approximately 30% of the time.

The V gene's germline CDR1 is MNHNS and CDR2 SASEGT. The CDR3 is made up of 15 amino acids. Trimming cost V 5 bases and J 7 bases; bases outside gene matches: 12. On this clone: The antigen is not known.

Sequenced sample: PBMCs. The chain joins TRBV6-1 to TRBJ1-2; 8 nucleotides line up with TRBD1. The clonotype originates from a woman aged 55-69 years in good health and CMV-seropositive. CDR3 coding DNA: TGTGCCAGCAGTATCCGGACAGGGAAAGATGTTGGCTACACCTTC. Translation gives CASSIRTGKDVGYTF.